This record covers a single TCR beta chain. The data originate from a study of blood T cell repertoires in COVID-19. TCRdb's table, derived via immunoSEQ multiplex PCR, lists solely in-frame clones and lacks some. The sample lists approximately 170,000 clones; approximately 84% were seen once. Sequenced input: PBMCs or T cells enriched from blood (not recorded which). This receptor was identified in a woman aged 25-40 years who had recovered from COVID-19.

The CDR3 coding sequence is TGTGCCAGCAGTTTGGGAGCGGGGTATGGCTACACCTTC. Protein product: CASSLGAGYGYTF. The chain recombines TRBV12-3 or TRBV12-4 with TRBJ1-2; D gene uncertain. V lost 3 bases to trimming and J lost 5 bases, with 10 bases between them. The CDR3 covers 13 residues.